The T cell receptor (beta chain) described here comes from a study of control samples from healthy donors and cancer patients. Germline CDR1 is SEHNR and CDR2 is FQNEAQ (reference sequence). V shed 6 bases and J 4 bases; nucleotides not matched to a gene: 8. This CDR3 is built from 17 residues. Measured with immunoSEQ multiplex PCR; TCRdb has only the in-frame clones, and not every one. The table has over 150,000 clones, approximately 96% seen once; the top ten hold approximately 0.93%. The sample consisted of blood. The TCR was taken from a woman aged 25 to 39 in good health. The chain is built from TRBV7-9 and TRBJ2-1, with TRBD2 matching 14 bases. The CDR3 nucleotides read TGTGCCAGCAGTCCCGGGACTAGCGGGGGCCCTTACAATGAGCAGTTCTTC. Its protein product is CASSPGTSGGPYNEQFF.